This TCR beta chain was sequenced during a study of human T cells and chemical hapten exposure. Each CDR3 protein gets one entry after TCRdb re-called the RACE reads with MiXCR. Counted here are approximately 80,000 distinct CDR3 sequences, roughly 10% occurring once; the ten biggest clones make up approximately 4.6%. In regard to this clonotype: What it binds is not known.

The time point denotes: patch test 1, 2 weeks after DPC sensitization. Treatment reported: therapeutic diphenylcyclopropenone sensitization with weekly scalp DPC. There are 14 residues in the CDR3. Trimming removed 6 bases from V and 3 bases from J, with 15 bases in between. The germline V gene encodes CDR1 SQVTM and CDR2 ANQGSEA. Study-level points and caveats: TCRs exceeding a frequency of 1 in 1000 stayed unchanged under DPC sensitization.

This receptor was identified in a woman aged 45-60 years with alopecia areata. Some clones in this sample may be carry-over from other donors' samples. This chain links TRBV29-1 with TRBJ2-1, with D uncertain. This material consisted of whole blood, taken in connection with sensitization to the hapten diphenylcyclopropenone (DPC). The CDR3 sequence: CSVKRWKSYNEQFF. CDR3 DNA sequence: TGCAGCGTGAAAAGGTGGAAAAGCTACAATGAGCAGTTCTTC.